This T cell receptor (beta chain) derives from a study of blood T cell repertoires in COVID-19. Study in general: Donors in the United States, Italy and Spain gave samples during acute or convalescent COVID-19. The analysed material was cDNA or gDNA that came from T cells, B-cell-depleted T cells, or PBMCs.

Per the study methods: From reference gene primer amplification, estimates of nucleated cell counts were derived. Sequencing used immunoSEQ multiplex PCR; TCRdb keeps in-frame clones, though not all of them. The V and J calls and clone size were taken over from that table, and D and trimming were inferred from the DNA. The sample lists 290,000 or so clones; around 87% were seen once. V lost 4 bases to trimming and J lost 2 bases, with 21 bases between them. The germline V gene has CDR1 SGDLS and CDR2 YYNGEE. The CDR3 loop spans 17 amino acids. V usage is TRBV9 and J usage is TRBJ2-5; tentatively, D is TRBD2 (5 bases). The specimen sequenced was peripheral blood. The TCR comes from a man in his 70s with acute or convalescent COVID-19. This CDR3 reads CASSPGMASRSQETQYF. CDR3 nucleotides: TGTGCCAGCAGCCCGGGGATGGCGAGTCGCTCGCAAGAGACCCAGTACTTC. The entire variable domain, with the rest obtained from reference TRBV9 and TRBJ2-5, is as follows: DSGVTQTPKHLITATGQRVTLRCSPRSGDLSVYWYQQSLDQGLQFLIQYYNGEERAKGNILERFSAQQFPDLHSELNLSSLELGDSALYFCASSPGMASRSQETQYFGPGTRLLVL.